The rows below give T cell receptor beta chains drawn from one sample of a study of shared clonotypes between healthy human individuals. Only in-frame clones appear in the TCRdb table, and some are missing; sequencing was by immunoSEQ multiplex PCR. The profile shows under 1 million clones, 85% to 95% of them singletons. The sequencing sample was made of naive CD8+ T cells sorted from blood. The receptors stem from a young man in good health. Both conserved end residues are part of each CDR3. A D gene is named only where the DNA matches it firmly. Clone size, where shown, is once, few, many, or a class for clones that have expanded.

cdr3_nt: TGCGCCAGCAGCCCCGAGGCCGGGGCCGGGGAGCTGTTTTTT; cdr3_aa: CASSPEAGAGELFF; v_call: TRBV5-1; d_call: .; j_call: TRBJ2-2; clone_size: .
cdr3_nt: TGCGCCAGCAGCCAAGACCCTACAGCGAACACCGGGGAGCTGTTTTTT; cdr3_aa: CASSQDPTANTGELFF; v_call: TRBV4-3; d_call: .; j_call: TRBJ2-2; clone_size: .
cdr3_nt: TGTGCCAGCAGCGCGACAGGGCCTGAGACCCAGTACTTC; cdr3_aa: CASSATGPETQYF; v_call: TRBV7-9; d_call: TRBD1; j_call: TRBJ2-5; clone_size: .
cdr3_nt: TGTGCCAGCAGTTCCGGGACAGGGGTAGAGACCCAGTACTTC; cdr3_aa: CASSSGTGVETQYF; v_call: TRBV7-9; d_call: TRBD1; j_call: TRBJ2-5; clone_size: .
cdr3_nt: TGTGCTAGTGGTTTGACCCCGGGACAGGGAGGATTGGGCGCTGAAGCTTTCTTT; cdr3_aa: CASGLTPGQGGLGAEAFF; v_call: TRBV12-5; d_call: TRBD1; j_call: TRBJ1-1; clone_size: .
cdr3_nt: TGTGCCAGCAGTTTGGCCGGGGAGCTGTTTTTT; cdr3_aa: CASSLAGELFF; v_call: TRBV27; d_call: .; j_call: TRBJ2-2; clone_size: .
cdr3_nt: TGCGCCAGCAGCCTGGGGCAGGGCTCGCCCGAGCAGTACTTC; cdr3_aa: CASSLGQGSPEQYF; v_call: TRBV4-1; d_call: .; j_call: TRBJ2-7; clone_size: .
cdr3_nt: TGTGCCAGCAGCGGCCACCGGGCACTAGCGGGGACAGATACGCAGTATTTT; cdr3_aa: CASSGHRALAGTDTQYF; v_call: TRBV9; d_call: TRBD2; j_call: TRBJ2-3; clone_size: .
cdr3_nt: TGCGCCAGCAGCTTTCCACAGGAAGACCCAACACCTATGGGCTACACCTTC; cdr3_aa: CASSFPQEDPTPMGYTF; v_call: TRBV5-1; d_call: .; j_call: TRBJ1-2; clone_size: .
cdr3_nt: TGTGCCACACCGTGGACTAGCGGGAGTAATGAGCAGTTCTTC; cdr3_aa: CATPWTSGSNEQFF; v_call: TRBV2; d_call: TRBD2; j_call: TRBJ2-1; clone_size: .
cdr3_nt: TGCGCCAGCAGCCAAGACTGGACAGGGGAAATTCCCTACGAGCAGTACTTC; cdr3_aa: CASSQDWTGEIPYEQYF; v_call: TRBV4-3; d_call: TRBD1; j_call: TRBJ2-7; clone_size: .
cdr3_nt: TGTGCCACCAGCCCGCGGGCCCGACCCGATACGCAGTATTTT; cdr3_aa: CATSPRARPDTQYF; v_call: TRBV15; d_call: .; j_call: TRBJ2-3; clone_size: .
cdr3_nt: TGTGCCAGCAGTTTGAATCCGGACAGGGGGACCTATGGCTACACCTTC; cdr3_aa: CASSLNPDRGTYGYTF; v_call: TRBV27; d_call: TRBD1; j_call: TRBJ1-2; clone_size: .
cdr3_nt: TGTGCCAGCAGTTTTTTAGCTAGCGGGAGCTCCTACAATGAGCAGTTCTTC; cdr3_aa: CASSFLASGSSYNEQFF; v_call: TRBV28; d_call: TRBD2; j_call: TRBJ2-1; clone_size: once
cdr3_nt: TGTGCCTGGAGTGACACCAACTCTGGAAACACCATATATTTT; cdr3_aa: CAWSDTNSGNTIYF; v_call: TRBV30; d_call: .; j_call: TRBJ1-3; clone_size: .
cdr3_nt: TGTGCCAGCAGCGTTCTCGGGGGGGACGCTTTCTTT; cdr3_aa: CASSVLGGDAFF; v_call: TRBV9; d_call: .; j_call: TRBJ1-1; clone_size: .
cdr3_nt: TGTGCCAGCAGCTTAGAGTCGGGACTCGGCTCCTACGAGCAGTACTTC; cdr3_aa: CASSLESGLGSYEQYF; v_call: TRBV7-9; d_call: .; j_call: TRBJ2-7; clone_size: .
cdr3_nt: TGCAGCGTATTAACTATCCAGAGTAACTATGGCTACACCTTC; cdr3_aa: CSVLTIQSNYGYTF; v_call: TRBV29-1; d_call: .; j_call: TRBJ1-2; clone_size: .
cdr3_nt: TGTGCCAGCAGCCTCTGGGACAGTCCTAACTATGGCTACACCTTC; cdr3_aa: CASSLWDSPNYGYTF; v_call: TRBV9; d_call: TRBD1; j_call: TRBJ1-2; clone_size: few
cdr3_nt: TGTGCCAGCAGCATCTACGGGACAGGCGGCTCCTACGAGCAGTACTTC; cdr3_aa: CASSIYGTGGSYEQYF; v_call: TRBV7-8; d_call: TRBD1; j_call: TRBJ2-7; clone_size: many
cdr3_nt: TGTGCCAGCAGTTTGGGACAGGGGGCTTCCGGGGAGCTGTTTTTT; cdr3_aa: CASSLGQGASGELFF; v_call: TRBV27; d_call: TRBD1; j_call: TRBJ2-2; clone_size: once
cdr3_nt: TGCGCCAGCAGCCTTATTGTGAACACTGAAGCTTTCTTT; cdr3_aa: CASSLIVNTEAFF; v_call: TRBV4-1; d_call: .; j_call: TRBJ1-1; clone_size: .